Reported below is one TCR beta chain. As originally analysed: Using reference gene primer amplification, nucleated cell counts were estimated. Repertoires were generated with immunoSEQ multiplex PCR, while TCRdb's copy carries only in-frame clones and drops some. Clone size and V and J calls were adopted from that table, with D and trimming inferred from the DNA. The sample has approximately 210,000 clones, just over 85% seen once. This record comes from a study of blood T cell repertoires in COVID-19. Study-wide context: Acute and convalescent COVID-19 samples came from the United States, Italy and Spain. The analysed material was cDNA or gDNA that came from T cells, B-cell-depleted T cells, or PBMCs.

The CDR3 runs to 13 residues. The V segment lost 5 bases and the J segment 4 bases; nucleotides outside the gene matches: 7. Per the germline V gene, CDR1 is GTSNPN and CDR2 is SVGIG (reference sequence). The sample comprised peripheral blood. This clonotype originated in a man aged 18 to 29 with active or convalescent COVID-19. The genes are TRBV30 and TRBJ1-1; 7 nucleotides line up with TRBD1. This chain's CDR3 is CAWADRVGTEAFF. The CDR3 DNA reads as TGTGCCTGGGCCGACAGGGTGGGCACTGAAGCTTTCTTT.